In its sample, the clone carrying this T cell receptor (beta chain) was seen many times. As yet, its antigen is unknown. This entry is derived from a study of T-cell reconstitution after alpha-beta-depleted transplantation in children. Using unique molecular identifiers, the investigators prepared the TCRbeta library. TCRdb reprocessed the PCR reads via MiXCR and lists one record per CDR3 protein. The table records around 450,000 distinct CDR3 sequences, roughly a tenth of them present only once. Overall study findings and caveats: At around two months after transplant, the alpha-beta T cells were reportedly derived from several hundred expanded clones that came from non-depleted graft cells. At one year after transplant, newly produced T cells mostly accounted for T-cell counts and diversity. At day 60, the high TCRbeta diversity found in some patients originated from recipient T cells and thymic progenitors that had survived.

The J segment lost 5 bases and the V segment lost 5 bases, leaving 12 bases of the junction unmatched. Germline loops: CDR1 SEHNR, CDR2 FQNEAQ (reference sequence). This CDR3 has 15 amino acids. The specimen was PBMCs, collected before TCRalphabeta/CD19-depleted stem cell transplant. The sequence derives from a child aged 2 to 10 with inherited bone marrow failure, due to receive a stem cell transplant. The V gene is TRBV7-9, the J gene TRBJ2-7, with 7 nucleotides matching TRBD2. Here the CDR3 reads CASSTTGGLANEQYF. CDR3 coding DNA: TGTGCCAGCAGCACAACGGGAGGCCTAGCGAACGAGCAGTACTTC.